This entry lists 10 T cell receptor beta chains sequenced from one sample in a study of T cells after yellow fever vaccination. TCRdb reanalysed the 5' RACE reads using MiXCR and keeps one entry per CDR3 protein. This sample carries about 230,000 distinct CDR3 sequences, more than 6.5% of them seen once, and the ten largest clones take approximately 0.99%. The sample here was CD4+ T cells sorted from PBMCs, taken on the day of the yellow fever booster vaccination. The receptors derive from a man aged 25 to 40 who received the YFV17D yellow fever vaccine.

The sample holds many counts of this clonotype. J is TRBJ2-1 and V is TRBV12-3 or TRBV12-4; 10 nucleotides align to TRBD2. This CDR3 spans 12 amino acids. Unmatched junction bases numbered 8, after V lost 6 bases and J lost 15 bases. CDR3 nucleotide sequence: TGTGCCAGCAGGGGTAGCGGGAGGACCCGGTTCTTC. It codes for CASRGSGRTRFF.

Many counts were recorded for this clonotype. CDR3 nucleotide sequence: TGTGCCAGCAGCCTAGCGGGAGCGCAGACCCAGTACTTC. As protein: CASSLAGAQTQYF. The J gene is TRBJ2-5, the V gene TRBV12-3 or TRBV12-4; TRBD2 aligns across 10 bases. Unmatched junction bases numbered 4, after V lost 6 bases and J lost 6 bases. The CDR3 runs to 13 residues.

The table lists this clonotype with a few counts. The chain uses TRBV20-1 and TRBJ2-1; 7 bases match TRBD2. With V trimmed by 5 bases and J by 0 bases, 10 bases remained unmatched. The CDR3 is 16 residues long. The germline V gene has CDR1 DFQATT and CDR2 SNEGSKA (reference sequence). The CDR3 loop reads CSAPIREASSYNEQFF. The CDR3 nucleotides read TGCAGTGCTCCGATACGGGAGGCAAGCTCCTACAATGAGCAGTTCTTC.

The table lists this clonotype with many counts. This chain links TRBV7-2 with TRBJ1-2; no firm D call. This CDR3 is 15 amino acids long. The germline V gene has CDR1 SGHTA and CDR2 FQGNSA. V lost 2 bases and J lost 0, with 10 bases in between. The CDR3 sequence: CASSLWPGANYGYTF. CDR3 nucleotide sequence: TGTGCCAGCAGCTTATGGCCAGGAGCTAACTATGGCTACACCTTC.

The sample holds a few counts of this clonotype. The CDR3 DNA reads TGCAGTGCTAGAGATCGGGGAACACAGGTCCTCTACACCTTC. It yields the protein CSARDRGTQVLYTF. The V and J genes are TRBV20-1 and TRBJ1-2; possible D gene TRBD1, 5 bases. The CDR3 contains 14 residues. Germline CDR1 and CDR2: DFQATT and SNEGSKA (reference sequence). V lost 0 bases to trimming and J lost 10 bases, with 18 bases between them.

This clonotype was found a few times. This chain links TRBV7-2 with TRBJ2-1, with 7 bases lining up with TRBD2. This CDR3 comprises 15 residues. V lost 4 bases and J lost 7; bases outside the gene matches: 10. Germline V gene lookup returns CDR1 SGHTA and CDR2 FQGNSA. CDR3 DNA: TGTGCCAGCAGCTATCCGGGCGGGAGTGGTAATGAGCAGTTCTTC. Translating it yields CASSYPGGSGNEQFF.

The chain couples TRBV6-5 to TRBJ1-2, with TRBD1 as a possible D gene (6 bases). Germline assignment: CDR1 MNHEY and CDR2 SVGAGI. This CDR3 is 16 amino acids long. Trimming removed 2 bases at V and 6 bases at J, with 19 bases between. The CDR3 reads CASSYKLKDRINGYTF. The CDR3 DNA reads as TGTGCCAGCAGTTACAAACTGAAGGACAGAATCAATGGCTACACCTTC.

This clonotype showed up many times. This chain links TRBV5-1 with TRBJ1-1; 7 positions agree with TRBD1. The germline V gene has CDR1 SGHRS and CDR2 YFSETQ. Trimming cost V 4 bases and J 11 bases; bases outside gene matches: 11. The length of the CDR3 is 13 residues. CDR3 coding DNA: TGCGCCAGCAGCCCGGGGACAGCTGAGGGGGCTTTCTTT. This gives the protein CASSPGTAEGAFF.

This clonotype was counted only a few times. This chain connects TRBV29-1 to TRBJ2-2, with TRBD1 as a possible D gene (5 bases). Trimming cost V 5 bases and J 9 bases, with 10 bases left between them. The length of the CDR3 is 11 residues. The germline CDR1 and CDR2 sequences are SQVTM and ANQGSEA. The CDR3 loop reads CSVIRARELFF. CDR3 sequence (DNA): TGCAGCGTTATCAGGGCCCGGGAGCTGTTTTTT.

This clonotype was detected many times. The chain carries TRBV7-2 and TRBJ2-1, with 14 positions matching TRBD2. The CDR3 contains 14 residues. The V gene end was trimmed by 6 bases and the J gene end by 8 bases; junction bases not matched to a gene: 3. Germline CDR1 SGHTA, CDR2 FQGNSA. The CDR3 sequence is CASRPGLAGDEQFF. Here the CDR3 DNA reads TGTGCCAGCAGACCGGGACTAGCGGGAGATGAGCAGTTCTTC.